This is a list of T cell receptor beta chains from one sample in a study of T cell responses to AZD1222 COVID-19 vaccine. Assay: immunoSEQ multiplex PCR; the TCRdb copy retains only in-frame clones and omits some. Here the sample spans some 50,000 clones, less than 85% being singletons. The source material was peripheral blood, sampled on day 0 of AZD1222 vaccination. These receptors came from an adult in good health. Each CDR3 is given with its conserved first and last residue. The D gene is left open where the match is weak. Not every row has a clone size; where given, it reads once, few, many or a size class.

TRBJ2-1,TRBD2,TRBV19,NA,CASSKSGTIKISAEQFF,TGTGCCAGTAGTAAATCCGGGACTATCAAGATCAGCGCTGAGCAGTTCTTC
TRBJ1-1,NA,TRBV9,NA,CASSVAGGRTEAFF,TGTGCCAGCAGCGTAGCGGGCGGACGGACTGAAGCTTTCTTT
TRBJ2-7,NA,TRBV4-2,NA,CASRSIDSPPYEQYF,TGTGCCAGCAGGTCGATTGACAGTCCACCCTACGAGCAGTACTTC
TRBJ2-5,NA,TRBV27,NA,CASRRGQQETQYF,TGTGCCAGCAGGCGGGGACAACAAGAGACCCAGTACTTC
TRBJ2-1,TRBD2,TRBV24-1,NA,CATSGAGTSGNEQFF,TGTGCCACCAGTGGAGCCGGGACTAGCGGCAATGAGCAGTTCTTC
TRBJ1-5,NA,TRBV7-2,many,CASSFAGGEGPQHF,TGTGCCAGCAGCTTCGCCGGGGGGGAAGGTCCCCAGCATTTT
TRBJ2-7,TRBD1,TRBV10-3,NA,CAISESNPGTGSSYEQYF,TGTGCCATCAGTGAGTCGAACCCCGGGACAGGGTCTTCCTACGAGCAGTACTTC
TRBJ1-5,NA,TRBV19,NA,CASSIEVGADWKPQHF,TGTGCCAGTAGTATCGAGGTCGGGGCAGATTGGAAGCCCCAGCATTTT
TRBJ1-5,NA,TRBV7-9,few,CASSLGFSNQPQHF,TGTGCCAGCAGCTTGGGATTTAGCAATCAGCCCCAGCATTTT
TRBJ1-6,NA,TRBV5-4,NA,CASSLEQYNSPLHF,TGTGCCAGCAGCTTGGAACAGTATAATTCACCCCTCCACTTT
TRBJ2-7,NA,TRBV12-3/TRBV12-4,few,CASRRTVSYEQYF,TGTGCCAGCAGGCGGACAGTCTCCTACGAGCAGTACTTC
TRBJ2-3,NA,TRBV19,NA,CASSIRGVGTDTQYF,TGTGCCAGTAGTATCAGGGGAGTGGGCACAGATACGCAGTATTTT
TRBJ2-3,NA,TRBV6-1,many,CASSEALGNTDTQYF,TGTGCCAGCAGTGAAGCCCTGGGGAACACAGATACGCAGTATTTT
TRBJ2-7,TRBD2,TRBV5-8,NA,CASSLAGGSACEQYF,TGTGCCAGCAGCTTGGCCGGGGGGTCCGCCTGCGAGCAGTACTTC
TRBJ1-4,NA,TRBV5-1,once,CASSLGPSDEKLFF,TGCGCCAGCAGCTTGGGGCCTTCGGATGAAAAACTGTTTTTT
TRBJ2-2,TRBD2,TRBV3-1/TRBV3-2,once,CASSQDLGAGGFTGELFF,TGTGCCAGCAGCCAAGATTTAGGAGCGGGAGGTTTCACCGGGGAGCTGTTTTTT
TRBJ1-1,NA,TRBV7-7,NA,CASSPASDTEAFF,TGTGCCAGCAGCCCGGCCTCGGACACTGAAGCTTTCTTT
TRBJ1-1,NA,TRBV28,NA,CASNGPNTEAFF,TGTGCCAGCAATGGGCCGAACACTGAAGCTTTCTTT
TRBJ2-1,TRBD2,TRBV13,NA,CASSLRAGVYNEQFF,TGTGCCAGCAGCTTACGTGCGGGAGTGTACAATGAGCAGTTCTTC
TRBJ2-5,NA,TRBV5-1,NA,CASSLLQDVARTQYF,TGCGCCAGCAGCTTGCTTCAGGATGTTGCGAGGACCCAGTACTTC
TRBJ1-6,TRBD1,TRBV3-1/TRBV3-2,NA,CASSERDRGSNSPLHF,TGTGCCAGCAGCGAAAGGGACAGGGGAAGTAATTCACCCCTCCACTTT
TRBJ2-2,TRBD1,TRBV9,NA,CASSLQDRVVAGELFF,TGTGCCAGCAGCCTTCAGGACAGGGTAGTTGCCGGGGAGCTGTTTTTT
TRBJ1-4,NA,TRBV6-2/TRBV6-3,NA,CASSYSQTTNEKLFF,TGTGCCAGCAGTTACTCCCAGACAACTAATGAAAAACTGTTTTTT
TRBJ1-1,TRBD1,TRBV7-9,NA,CASSHGDRGTEAFF,TGTGCCAGCAGCCACGGGGACAGGGGCACTGAAGCTTTCTTT
TRBJ1-5,NA,TRBV6-5,NA,CASSEREQGGQPQHF,TGTGCCAGCAGCGAGAGGGAGCAGGGAGGACAGCCCCAGCATTTT
TRBJ1-5,NA,TRBV6-5,NA,CASSPTGAGQPQHF,TGTGCCAGCAGCCCCACGGGGGCGGGACAGCCCCAGCATTTT
TRBJ2-7,TRBD2,TRBV5-1,NA,CASSNSGTNYEQYF,TGCGCCAGCAGCAACTCCGGGACTAACTACGAGCAGTACTTC
TRBJ2-7,NA,TRBV6-5,NA,CASKNRNSYEQYF,TGTGCCAGCAAGAACAGGAACTCCTACGAGCAGTACTTC
TRBJ2-3,TRBD2,TRBV10-3,NA,CAIRDPGLAGVGGLTDTQYF,TGTGCCATCAGAGACCCGGGACTAGCGGGAGTGGGGGGCCTCACAGATACGCAGTATTTT
TRBJ1-2,NA,TRBV28,NA,CASMPGGLNYGYTF,TGTGCCAGCATGCCCGGGGGGCTTAACTATGGCTACACCTTC
TRBJ1-1,NA,TRBV6-5,NA,CASSQQGNTEAFF,TGTGCCAGCAGCCAACAGGGGAACACTGAAGCTTTCTTT
TRBJ2-1,NA,TRBV7-2,NA,CASSLAASSYNEQFF,TGTGCCAGCAGCTTAGCGGCGAGCTCCTACAATGAGCAGTTCTTC
TRBJ1-1,NA,TRBV6-4,NA,CASSGGNTEAFF,TGTGCCAGCAGCGGCGGGAACACTGAAGCTTTCTTT
TRBJ1-5,NA,TRBV18,NA,CASSPQGRMSNQPQHF,TGTGCCAGCTCACCACAAGGCAGGATGAGCAATCAGCCCCAGCATTTT
TRBJ1-4,NA,TRBV6-5,NA,CASSTTTNEKLFF,TGTGCCAGCAGTACAACGACTAATGAAAAACTGTTTTTT
TRBJ2-7,NA,TRBV9,NA,CASSVALQTYEQYF,TGTGCCAGCAGCGTAGCCTTACAGACCTACGAGCAGTACTTC
TRBJ2-7,TRBD1,TRBV18,NA,CASSPDRGEQYF,TGTGCCAGCTCACCGGACAGGGGTGAGCAGTACTTC
TRBJ1-3,TRBD1,TRBV7-6,NA,CASSSKQGGSGNTIYF,TGTGCCAGCAGCTCAAAACAGGGGGGCTCTGGAAACACCATATATTTT
TRBJ1-1,NA,TRBV23-1,NA,CASSHRPIPWTENTEAFF,TGCGCCAGCAGTCATCGACCGATCCCCTGGACAGAGAACACTGAAGCTTTCTTT
TRBJ2-1,TRBD2,TRBV27,NA,CASSQRGSNNEQFF,TGTGCCAGCAGTCAGCGGGGGTCGAACAATGAGCAGTTCTTC
TRBJ1-2,TRBD1,TRBV24-1,NA,CATTGGNGYTF,TGTGCCACCACAGGGGGCAATGGCTACACCTTC
TRBJ2-2,NA,TRBV6-2/TRBV6-3,NA,CASSYSHNTGELFF,TGTGCCAGCAGTTACTCCCACAACACCGGGGAGCTGTTTTTT